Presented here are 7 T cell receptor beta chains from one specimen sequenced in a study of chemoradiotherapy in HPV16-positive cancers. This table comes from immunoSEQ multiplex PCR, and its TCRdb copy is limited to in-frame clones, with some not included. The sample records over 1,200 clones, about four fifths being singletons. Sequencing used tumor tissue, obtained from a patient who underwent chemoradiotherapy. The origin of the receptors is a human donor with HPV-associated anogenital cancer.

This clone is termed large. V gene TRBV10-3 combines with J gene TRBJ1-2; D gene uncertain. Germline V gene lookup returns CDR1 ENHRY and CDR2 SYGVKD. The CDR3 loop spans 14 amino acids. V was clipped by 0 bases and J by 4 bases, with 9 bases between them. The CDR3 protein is CAISESMDPYGYTF. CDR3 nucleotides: TGTGCCATCAGTGAGTCGATGGACCCCTATGGCTACACCTTC.

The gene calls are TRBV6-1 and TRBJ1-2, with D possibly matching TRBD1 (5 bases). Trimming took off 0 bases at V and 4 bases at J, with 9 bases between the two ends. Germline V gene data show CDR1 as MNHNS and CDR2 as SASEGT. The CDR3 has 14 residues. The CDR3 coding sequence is TGTGCCAGCAGTGAAGCCGGCAGGGCCTATGGCTACACCTTC. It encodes CASSEAGRAYGYTF.

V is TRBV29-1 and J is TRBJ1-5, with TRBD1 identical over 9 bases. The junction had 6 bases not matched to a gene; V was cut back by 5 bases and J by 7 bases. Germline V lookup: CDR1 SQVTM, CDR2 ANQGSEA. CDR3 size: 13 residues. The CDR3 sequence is CSVSTGQGQPQHF. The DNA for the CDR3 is TGCAGCGTTTCAACGGGACAGGGACAGCCCCAGCATTTT. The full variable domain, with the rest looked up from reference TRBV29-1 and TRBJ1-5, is SAVISQKPSRDICQRGTSLTIQCQVDSQVTMMFWYRQQPGQSLTLIATANQGSEATYESGFVIDKFPISRPNLTFSTLTVSNMSPEDSSIYLCSVSTGQGQPQHFGDGTRLSIL.

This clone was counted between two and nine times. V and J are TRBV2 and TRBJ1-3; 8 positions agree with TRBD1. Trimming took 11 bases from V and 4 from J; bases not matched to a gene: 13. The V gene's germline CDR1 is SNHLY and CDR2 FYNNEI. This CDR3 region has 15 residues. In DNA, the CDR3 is TGTGCCGGCCAATATACAGGGGGAGAGGGAAACACCATATATTTT. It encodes CAGQYTGGEGNTIYF.

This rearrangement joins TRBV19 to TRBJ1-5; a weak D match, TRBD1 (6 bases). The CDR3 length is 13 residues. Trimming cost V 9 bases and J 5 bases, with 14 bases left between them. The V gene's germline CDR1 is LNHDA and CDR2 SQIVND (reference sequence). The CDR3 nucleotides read TGTGCCAGCAGACAGGTGGGCGATCAGCCCCAGCATTTT. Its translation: CASRQVGDQPQHF.

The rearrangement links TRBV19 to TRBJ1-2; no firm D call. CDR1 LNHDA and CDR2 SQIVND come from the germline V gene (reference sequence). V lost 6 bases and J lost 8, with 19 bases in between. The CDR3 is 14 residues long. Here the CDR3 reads CASRWGEGGGGYTF. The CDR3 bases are TGTGCCAGTAGGTGGGGTGAGGGAGGTGGAGGCTACACCTTC.

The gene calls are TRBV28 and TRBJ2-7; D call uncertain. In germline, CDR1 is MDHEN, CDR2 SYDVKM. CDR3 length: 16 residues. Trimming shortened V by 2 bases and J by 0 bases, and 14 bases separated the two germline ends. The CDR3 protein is CASSLRARRSSYEQYF. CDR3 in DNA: TGTGCCAGCAGTTTAAGAGCAAGGCGGAGCTCCTACGAGCAGTACTTC.